The TCR beta chain described here comes from a study of shared T cell receptors in the human thymus. CDR3 size: 20 residues. V was pared by 5 bases and J by 2 bases, with 20 bases of the junction left unmatched. The germline gives CDR1 SQVTM, CDR2 ANQGSEA. Method: immunoSEQ multiplex PCR; TCRdb's copy keeps in-frame clones and lacks some. Of around 730,000 clones in the sample, around 85% are singletons; the top ten hold roughly 0.01%. In addition, the sample was reused for a study of human thymus T cells. That study adds: The sample donors, healthy Finnish infants, were having corrective surgery for congenital heart defects. Resections removed during corrective heart surgery provided the thymus tissue used. In thymic and blood repertoires alike, V and J usage looked biased. The related literature has documented a marked overlap of thymic repertoires among unrelated individuals.

The sample taken for sequencing was thymocytes. This chain connects TRBV29-1 to TRBJ2-2; TRBD2 aligns across 10 bases. This receptor was obtained from a girl under three years old with a congenital heart defect. The CDR3 bases are TGCAGCGTTAGTGTTGATGGTTCTCCTAGCGGGGGCTATAACACCGGGGAGCTGTTTTTT. Protein: CSVSVDGSPSGGYNTGELFF.